This T cell receptor (beta chain) was retrieved from a study of T cell responses to AZD1222 COVID-19 vaccine. Study-level results: White British donors predominated, females outnumbered males, and clonal diversity was possibly underestimated. An increase in Spike-specific TCR breadth and depth was observed after two AZD1222 doses. Vaccine-related CD4 TCRs covered spike, predominating at 160-218 and 743-854. Repertoires were sampled only after the peak T cell response.

With respect to this clone: The antigen is not known.

The CDR3 consists of 13 residues. V gave up 5 bases and J gave up 6 bases, with 12 bases separating them. Germline CDR1 and CDR2: SEHNR and FQNEAQ (reference sequence). Clones were sequenced by immunoSEQ multiplex PCR, and TCRdb holds only the in-frame ones, with some missing. The sample includes 75,000 to 100,000 clones, about nine tenths of them seen just once. The input for sequencing was peripheral blood, taken on day 0 of AZD1222 vaccination. The receptor comes from an adult in good health. This chain joins TRBV7-9 and TRBJ2-3; D remains ambiguous. The DNA for the CDR3 is TGTGCCAGCAGCGTGGCCGCTGGGGATACGCAGTATTTT. It codes for CASSVAAGDTQYF.